This record concerns one TCR beta chain sequence. The antigen it binds to is not known. Per-base qualities were not stored, and no clone one base away is much larger. These data originate in a study of T cell responses to AZD1222 COVID-19 vaccine (dated by TCRdb to about 2021). Some background on the complete study: AZD1222 recipients with second doses at about 4 weeks or about 12 weeks were pooled, because spike-specific TCR depth and breadth did not differ between schedules. A total of more than 230 trial participants underwent TCR sequencing, of whom roughly 210 had received two doses of AZD1222 and roughly 26 had received two doses of the MenACWY control vaccine. Trial participants were enrolled into age subgroups of 18-55, 56-69 and 70-plus years, which contained about 150, 27 and 61 TCR-sequenced participants, respectively.

Read against the paper, the sample's time point label means: baseline before first vaccination. Samples from vaccinated people were obtained from the UK trials COV001 and COV002, which included a single-blind randomized controlled phase 2/3 trial of AZD1222 (ChAdOx1 nCoV-19) in healthy adults. For TCRbeta chain sequencing, PBMC samples were collected from trial participants at day 0 and at day 28 after the second dose. V gives up 4 bases and J gives up 7 bases, and the segment between their germline ends measures 15 bases. From a lookup of the germline V gene, CDR1 and CDR2 are SGHTS and YDEGEE. The CDR3 sequence holds 14 residues, the cysteine and phenylalanine included. Here the CDR3 DNA is all that survives: 42 bases in frame from base 1. Points the paper makes about the study in general: The vaccine-associated CD4 TCRs covered the entire spike protein, and the dominant responses fell in regions 160-218 and 743-854. In the small 56-69-year group, the increase in depth fell short of significance, most likely because of low power. Conclusions about previously exposed vaccinees are limited because only six or seven AZD1222 recipients were SARS-CoV-2 seropositive at baseline. After two AZD1222 doses, spike-specific TCR breadth and depth were significantly higher than at day 0 and than in MenACWY recipients. No day 14 peak-response samples were available, so repertoires were characterized only after the peak T cell response. Reportedly, almost half of the unique spike-specific TCRs recognized epitopes lying outside the regions that are mutated in the B.1.351 and B.1.1.7 variants. Participants were mostly white British and included more females than males, and it was suggested by the authors that clonal diversity may have been underestimated.

The CDR3 regions of human TCRbeta chains were analyzed by immunosequencing. On the authors' methods: Repertoire TCRs were checked for matches against a reference library of SARS-CoV-2-specific TCRs that had been generated using the MIRA antigen-specificity platform. Breadth meant the fraction of unique TCRs that were SARS-CoV-2-associated, whereas depth meant the fraction of total T cells that were SARS-CoV-2-associated. Using the MIRA data, each spike-specific TCR was assigned both to the spike region to which the TCR was reactive and to a CD4 or CD8 class. Log10-transformed breadth and depth values were compared by one-way ANOVA with Sidak's multiple comparisons tests. The clones in this table, taken by TCRdb from immuneACCESS, are in-frame only. Not every clone is retained; where verified, under half of the shortfall comes from an unresolved V gene, and the cause of the rest is unknown. V and J calls and clone size follow that table, whereas D and trimming were derived from the DNA. In this sample the table shows around 190,000 clones, roughly 88% of which occur a single time. The leading ten clones occupy roughly 0.5% of the sample.

The receptor chain draws on TRBV5-8 and TRBJ2-1, with a weak D call of TRBD2 (6 bases match). The receptor comes from an adult in good health. The sample consisted of peripheral blood, taken on day 0 of AZD1222 vaccination. The CDR3 reads CASSRGSSGNEQFF. Read as DNA, the sequence is TGTGCCAGCAGCCGGGGGAGTTCGGGGAATGAGCAGTTCTTC. With the portions outside the CDR3 filled from the reference TRBV5-8 and TRBJ2-1 genes, the complete variable region becomes EAGVTQSPTHLIKTRGQQATLRCSPISGHTSVYWYQQALGLGLQFLLWYDEGEERNRGNFPPRFSGRQFPNYSSELNVNALELEDSALYLCASSRGSSGNEQFFGPGTRLTVL.